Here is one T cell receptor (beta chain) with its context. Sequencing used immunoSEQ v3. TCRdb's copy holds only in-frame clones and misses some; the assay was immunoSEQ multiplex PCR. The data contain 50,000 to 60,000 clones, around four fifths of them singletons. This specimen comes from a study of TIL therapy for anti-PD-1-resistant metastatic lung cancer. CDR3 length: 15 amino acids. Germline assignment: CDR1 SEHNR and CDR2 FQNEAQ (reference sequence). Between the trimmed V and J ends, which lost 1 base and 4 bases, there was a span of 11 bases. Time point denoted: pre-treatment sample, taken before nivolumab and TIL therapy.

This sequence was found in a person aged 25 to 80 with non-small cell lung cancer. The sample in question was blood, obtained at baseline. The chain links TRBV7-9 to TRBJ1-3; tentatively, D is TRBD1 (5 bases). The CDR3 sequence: CASSLGAGTGNTIYF. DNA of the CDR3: TGTGCCAGCAGCTTAGGGGCAGGGACGGGAAACACCATATATTTT.